This is a list of T cell receptor beta chains from one sample in a study of blood T cell repertoires in COVID-19. Sequenced by immunoSEQ multiplex PCR; TCRdb stores in-frame clones only, minus some. The sample carries a few hundred thousand clones, roughly 84% recorded once. Material: peripheral blood. These receptors originate from a woman aged 40 to 50 who had recovered from COVID-19. Each CDR3 is given with its conserved first and last residue. The D gene is left open where the match is weak. Clone size is given for some rows only: seen once, a few or many times, or a class if the clone is expanded.

few	14	TRBV7-6	TRBJ2-7	NA	CASSSRGGAYEQYF	TGTGCCAGCAGCTCCCGGGGAGGCGCCTACGAGCAGTACTTC
NA	12	TRBV30	TRBJ1-6	NA	CAGQQYNSPLHF	TGTGCCGGACAGCAATATAATTCACCCCTCCACTTT
NA	12	TRBV6-2/TRBV6-3	TRBJ2-2	NA	CASSYDNGELFF	TGTGCCAGCAGTTACGACAACGGGGAGCTGTTTTTT
NA	14	TRBV7-6	TRBJ2-3	NA	CASSKGEWADTQYF	TGTGCCAGCAGCAAGGGAGAATGGGCAGATACGCAGTATTTT
NA	16	TRBV6-2/TRBV6-3	TRBJ2-7	TRBD2	CASSYSSGGATYEQYF	TGTGCCAGCAGTTACTCGAGCGGGGGGGCCACGTACGAGCAGTACTTC
NA	14	TRBV5-5	TRBJ2-7	TRBD1	CASSFWTGTGEQYF	TGTGCCAGCAGCTTCTGGACAGGGACGGGCGAGCAGTACTTC
NA	17	TRBV4-3	TRBJ2-1	TRBD2	CASSQDPSGGAIDEQFF	TGCGCCAGCAGCCAAGATCCCAGCGGGGGGGCCATAGATGAGCAGTTCTTC
NA	15	TRBV2	TRBJ2-5	TRBD2	CASTKLTSGQETQYF	TGTGCCAGCACCAAACTAACTAGCGGGCAAGAGACCCAGTACTTC
few	16	TRBV28	TRBJ1-6	NA	CASSLLHGGVGSPLHF	TGTGCCAGCAGTTTATTGCACGGAGGCGTTGGTTCACCCCTCCACTTT
NA	16	TRBV5-6	TRBJ2-1	TRBD1	CASSLLGWTGTNEQFF	TGTGCCAGCAGCTTGCTTGGGTGGACAGGGACTAATGAGCAGTTCTTC
NA	13	TRBV5-6	TRBJ2-7	NA	CASSLEFRYEQYF	TGTGCCAGCAGCTTGGAGTTCAGGTACGAGCAGTACTTC
NA	17	TRBV19	TRBJ1-3	TRBD1	CASSPSGTASSGNTIYF	TGTGCCAGTAGTCCGAGTGGGACAGCCAGCTCTGGAAACACCATATATTTT
NA	13	TRBV2	TRBJ1-5	NA	CASSSDRNQPQHF	TGTGCCAGCAGTTCTGACAGGAATCAGCCCCAGCATTTT
NA	13	TRBV19	TRBJ1-6	NA	CASSIQGDSPLHF	TGTGCCAGTAGTATACAGGGTGATTCACCCCTCCACTTT
NA	18	TRBV7-2	TRBJ1-1	NA	CASSPYDRTVAGLTEAFF	TGTGCCAGCAGCCCTTACGACAGAACAGTCGCTGGGTTGACTGAAGCTTTCTTT
NA	11	TRBV6-5	TRBJ1-1	NA	CATRRRTEAFF	TGTGCCACCAGGAGGAGGACTGAAGCTTTCTTT
NA	15	TRBV19	TRBJ1-2	NA	CASSIGHQGGYGYTF	TGTGCCAGTAGTATAGGTCACCAGGGCGGCTATGGCTACACCTTC
NA	11	TRBV7-4	TRBJ1-5	NA	CGGHPNQPQHF	TGTGGGGGACACCCGAATCAGCCCCAGCATTTT
NA	17	TRBV28	TRBJ2-3	TRBD2	CASTSGGASVLTDTQYF	TGTGCCAGCACTAGCGGGGGGGCGAGTGTTTTGACAGATACGCAGTATTTT
NA	15	TRBV5-1	TRBJ1-2	NA	CASSLNEIGLVGYTF	TGCGCCAGCAGCCTCAACGAAATAGGACTGGTGGGCTACACCTTC
NA	13	TRBV7-2	TRBJ1-1	TRBD1	CASSSGQFTEAFF	TGTGCCAGCAGCTCGGGACAGTTCACTGAAGCTTTCTTT
NA	12	TRBV7-9	TRBJ1-1	NA	CASSFLSGEAFF	TGTGCCAGCAGCTTTTTGTCAGGTGAAGCTTTCTTT
NA	15	TRBV6-6	TRBJ1-1	TRBD1	CASSYATGGNTEAFF	TGTGCCAGCAGTTACGCAACAGGGGGGAACACTGAAGCTTTCTTT
NA	14	TRBV19	TRBJ2-7	TRBD1	CASSLWDSSYEQYF	TGTGCCAGTAGTCTATGGGACAGCTCCTACGAGCAGTACTTC
NA	11	TRBV7-8	TRBJ1-2	NA	CASSSLYGYTF	TGTGCCAGCAGCTCCCTCTATGGCTACACCTTC
NA	14	TRBV29-1	TRBJ1-2	NA	CSVEDQGSGGGYTF	TGCAGCGTTGAAGATCAGGGGTCGGGGGGTGGCTACACCTTC
few	15	TRBV11-2	TRBJ1-2	TRBD1	CASSPSLGAGGGYTF	TGTGCCAGCAGCCCCTCCCTCGGGGCAGGGGGTGGCTACACCTTC
NA	15	TRBV2	TRBJ1-1	NA	CASSERGGMNTEAFF	TGTGCCAGCAGTGAAAGGGGGGGCATGAACACTGAAGCTTTCTTT
NA	17	TRBV9	TRBJ2-5	TRBD2	CASSVGTSGGAIETQYF	TGTGCCAGCAGCGTTGGGACTAGCGGGGGGGCAATTGAGACCCAGTACTTC
NA	14	TRBV27	TRBJ1-4	TRBD1	CASSFQGDNEKLFF	TGTGCCAGCAGTTTTCAGGGGGATAATGAAAAACTGTTTTTT
NA	13	TRBV18	TRBJ2-7	NA	CASSRQNSYEQYF	TGTGCCAGCTCCAGACAGAACTCCTACGAGCAGTACTTC
NA	11	TRBV5-6	TRBJ2-1	NA	CASSLGQKVFF	TGTGCCAGCAGCTTGGGCCAGAAAGTGTTCTTC
NA	17	TRBV18	TRBJ1-5	NA	CASSPRSRTDANQPQHF	TGTGCCAGCTCACCACGGTCCCGGACAGACGCGAATCAGCCCCAGCATTTT
NA	14	TRBV6-2/TRBV6-3	TRBJ2-4	NA	CASSADRAKNIQYF	TGTGCCAGCAGTGCCGACAGGGCCAAAAACATTCAGTACTTC
NA	14	TRBV4-3	TRBJ2-7	NA	CASSIKAGPYEQYF	TGCGCCAGCAGTATCAAGGCAGGTCCATACGAGCAGTACTTC
NA	18	TRBV5-5	TRBJ2-1	TRBD1	CASRQGTGFNLGANEQFF	TGTGCCAGCAGGCAGGGGACAGGGTTCAATTTGGGCGCAAATGAGCAGTTCTTC
NA	13	TRBV18	TRBJ2-1	NA	CASSPGLNNEQFF	TGTGCCAGCTCACCGGGCCTGAACAATGAGCAGTTCTTC
NA	14	TRBV19	TRBJ1-1	NA	CASIQNRRNTEAFF	TGTGCCAGTATCCAAAACAGGCGGAACACTGAAGCTTTCTTT
NA	16	TRBV6-1	TRBJ2-7	TRBD1	CASSEAVTGDRYEQYF	TGTGCCAGCAGTGAAGCCGTGACAGGGGATCGATACGAGCAGTACTTC
NA	13	TRBV12-3/TRBV12-4	TRBJ1-1	NA	CASSLTGDTEAFF	TGTGCCAGCAGTCTTACAGGAGACACTGAAGCTTTCTTT
NA	14	TRBV11-3	TRBJ2-7	NA	CASSLNTATYEQYF	TGTGCCAGCAGCTTAAATACAGCTACCTACGAGCAGTACTTC
few	16	TRBV6-5	TRBJ2-7	NA	CASSYSDSQRLYEQYF	TGTGCCAGCAGTTACTCCGATAGTCAGCGTCTGTACGAGCAGTACTTC
NA	16	TRBV7-9	TRBJ1-1	NA	CASSFGLVGVNTEAFF	TGTGCCAGCAGCTTTGGGTTAGTAGGGGTGAACACTGAAGCTTTCTTT
once	14	TRBV2	TRBJ1-1	NA	CASRPGRGSTEAFF	TGTGCCAGCAGACCTGGACGGGGGAGCACTGAAGCTTTCTTT
NA	16	TRBV7-8	TRBJ1-2	TRBD1	CASSLTRQGANYGYTF	TGTGCCAGCAGCTTAACCCGACAGGGGGCTAACTATGGCTACACCTTC
NA	17	TRBV21-1	TRBJ2-7	NA	CASSKDEKRGEAYEQYF	TGTGCCAGCAGCAAAGATGAGAAGCGGGGGGAAGCCTACGAGCAGTACTTC
few	14	TRBV6-5	TRBJ1-1	NA	CASSFLFSGTEAFF	TGTGCCAGCTCTTTCCTTTTCAGCGGCACTGAAGCTTTCTTT
once	18	TRBV3-1/TRBV3-2	TRBJ2-3	TRBD2	CASSQGTSGELVTDTQYF	TGTGCCAGCAGCCAAGGGACTAGCGGGGAATTGGTCACAGATACGCAGTATTTT
NA	15	TRBV28	TRBJ1-4	TRBD1	CASRSGGIDDEKLFF	TGTGCCAGCAGGTCAGGGGGTATTGACGATGAAAAACTGTTTTTT
NA	15	TRBV12-5	TRBJ2-1	TRBD2	CASGLKLAGVGEQFF	TGTGCTAGTGGTTTGAAACTAGCGGGGGTTGGGGAGCAGTTCTTC
NA	15	TRBV2	TRBJ2-2	TRBD1	CASSGQGRNTGELFF	TGTGCCAGCAGTGGACAGGGGAGGAACACCGGGGAGCTGTTTTTT
NA	13	TRBV12-3/TRBV12-4	TRBJ2-7	NA	CASSRVGGAEQYF	TGTGCCAGCAGCCGGGTTGGGGGGGCTGAGCAGTACTTC